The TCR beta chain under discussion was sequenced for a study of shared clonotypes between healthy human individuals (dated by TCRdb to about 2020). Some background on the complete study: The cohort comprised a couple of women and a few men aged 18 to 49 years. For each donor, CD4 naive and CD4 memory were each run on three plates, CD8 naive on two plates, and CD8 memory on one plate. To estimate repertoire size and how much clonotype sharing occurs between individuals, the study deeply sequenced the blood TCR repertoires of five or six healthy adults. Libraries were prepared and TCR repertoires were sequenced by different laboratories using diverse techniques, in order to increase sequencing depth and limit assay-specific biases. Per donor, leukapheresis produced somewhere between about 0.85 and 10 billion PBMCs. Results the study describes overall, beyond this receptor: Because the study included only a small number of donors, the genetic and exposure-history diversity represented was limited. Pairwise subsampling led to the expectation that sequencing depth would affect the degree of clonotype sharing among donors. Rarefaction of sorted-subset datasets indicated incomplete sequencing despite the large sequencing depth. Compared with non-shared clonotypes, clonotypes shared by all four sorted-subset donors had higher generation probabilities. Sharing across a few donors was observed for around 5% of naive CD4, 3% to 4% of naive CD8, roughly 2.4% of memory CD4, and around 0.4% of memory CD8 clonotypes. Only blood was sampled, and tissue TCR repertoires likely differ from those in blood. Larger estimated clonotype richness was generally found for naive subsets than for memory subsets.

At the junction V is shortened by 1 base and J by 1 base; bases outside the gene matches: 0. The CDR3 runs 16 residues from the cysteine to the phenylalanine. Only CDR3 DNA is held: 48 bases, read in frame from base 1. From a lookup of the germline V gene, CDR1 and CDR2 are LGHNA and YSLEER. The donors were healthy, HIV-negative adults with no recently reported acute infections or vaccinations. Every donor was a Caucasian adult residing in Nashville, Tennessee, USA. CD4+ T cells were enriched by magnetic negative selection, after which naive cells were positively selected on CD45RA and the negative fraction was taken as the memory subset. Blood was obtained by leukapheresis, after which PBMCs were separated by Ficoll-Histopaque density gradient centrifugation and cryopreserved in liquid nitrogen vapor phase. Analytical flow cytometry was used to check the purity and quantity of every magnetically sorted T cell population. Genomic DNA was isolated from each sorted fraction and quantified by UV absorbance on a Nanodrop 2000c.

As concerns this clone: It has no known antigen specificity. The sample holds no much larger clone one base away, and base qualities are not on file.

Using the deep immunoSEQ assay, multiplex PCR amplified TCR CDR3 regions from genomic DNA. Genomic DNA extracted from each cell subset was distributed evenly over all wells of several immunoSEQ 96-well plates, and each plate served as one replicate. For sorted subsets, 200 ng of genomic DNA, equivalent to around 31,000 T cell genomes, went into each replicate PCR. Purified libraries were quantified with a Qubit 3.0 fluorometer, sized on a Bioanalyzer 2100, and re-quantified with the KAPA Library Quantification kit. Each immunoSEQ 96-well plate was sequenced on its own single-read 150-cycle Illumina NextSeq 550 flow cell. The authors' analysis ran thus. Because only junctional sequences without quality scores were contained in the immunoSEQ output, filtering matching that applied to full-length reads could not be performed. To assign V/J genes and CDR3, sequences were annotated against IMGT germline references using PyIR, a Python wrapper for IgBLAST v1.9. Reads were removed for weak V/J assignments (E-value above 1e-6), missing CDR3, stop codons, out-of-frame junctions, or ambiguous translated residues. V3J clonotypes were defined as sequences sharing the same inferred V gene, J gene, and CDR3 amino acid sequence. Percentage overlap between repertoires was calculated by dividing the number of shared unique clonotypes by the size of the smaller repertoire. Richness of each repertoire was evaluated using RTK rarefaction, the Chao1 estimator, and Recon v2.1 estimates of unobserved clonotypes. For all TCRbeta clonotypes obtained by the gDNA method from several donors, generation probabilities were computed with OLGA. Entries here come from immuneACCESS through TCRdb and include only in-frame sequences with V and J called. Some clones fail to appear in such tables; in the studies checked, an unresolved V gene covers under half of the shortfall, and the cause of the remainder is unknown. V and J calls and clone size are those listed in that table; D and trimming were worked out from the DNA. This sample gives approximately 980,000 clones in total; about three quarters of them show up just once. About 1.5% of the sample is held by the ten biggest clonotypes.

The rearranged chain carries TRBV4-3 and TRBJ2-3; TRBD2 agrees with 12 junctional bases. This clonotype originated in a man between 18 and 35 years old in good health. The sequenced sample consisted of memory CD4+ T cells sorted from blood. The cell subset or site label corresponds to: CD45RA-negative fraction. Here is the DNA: TGCGCCAGCAGCCAAGGACTAGCGGGAGGCACAGATACGCAGTATTTT. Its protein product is CASSQGLAGGTDTQYF.